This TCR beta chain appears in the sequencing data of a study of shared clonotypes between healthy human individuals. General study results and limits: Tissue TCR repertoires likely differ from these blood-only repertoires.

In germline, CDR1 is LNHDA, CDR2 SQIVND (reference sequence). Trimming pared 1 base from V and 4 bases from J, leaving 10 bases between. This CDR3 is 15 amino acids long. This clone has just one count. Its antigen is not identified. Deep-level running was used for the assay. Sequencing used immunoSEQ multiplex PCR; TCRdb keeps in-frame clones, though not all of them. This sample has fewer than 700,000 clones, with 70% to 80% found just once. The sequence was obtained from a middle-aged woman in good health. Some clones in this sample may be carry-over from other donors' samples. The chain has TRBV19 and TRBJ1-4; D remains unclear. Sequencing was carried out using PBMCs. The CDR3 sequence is CASSIGMRGNEKLFF. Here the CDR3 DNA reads TGTGCCAGTAGTATAGGGATGCGGGGTAATGAAAAACTGTTTTTT.